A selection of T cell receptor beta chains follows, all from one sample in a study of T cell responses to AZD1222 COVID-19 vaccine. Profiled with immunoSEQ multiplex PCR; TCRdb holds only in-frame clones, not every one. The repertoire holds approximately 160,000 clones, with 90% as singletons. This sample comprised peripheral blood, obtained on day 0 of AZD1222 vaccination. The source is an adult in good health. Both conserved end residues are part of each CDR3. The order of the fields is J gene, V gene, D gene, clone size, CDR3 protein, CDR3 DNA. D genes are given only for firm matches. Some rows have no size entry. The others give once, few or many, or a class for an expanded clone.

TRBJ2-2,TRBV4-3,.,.,CASSQDTFRPTGELFF,TGCGCCAGCAGCCAAGATACTTTCAGGCCCACCGGGGAGCTGTTTTTT
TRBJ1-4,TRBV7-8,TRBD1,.,CASSFPGGANEKLFF,TGTGCCAGCAGCTTCCCAGGGGGTGCTAATGAAAAACTGTTTTTT
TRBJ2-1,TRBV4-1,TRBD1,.,CASSHPDREYNEQFF,TGCGCCAGCAGCCATCCGGACAGGGAATACAATGAGCAGTTCTTC
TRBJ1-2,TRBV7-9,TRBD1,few,CASSPGQGDGYTF,TGTGCCAGCAGCCCGGGACAGGGGGATGGCTACACCTTC
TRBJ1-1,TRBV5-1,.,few,CASSFDRNTEAFF,TGCGCCAGCAGCTTTGACAGGAACACTGAAGCTTTCTTT
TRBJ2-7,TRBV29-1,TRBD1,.,CSVPPGQDYEQYF,TGCAGCGTGCCGCCGGGACAGGACTACGAGCAGTACTTC
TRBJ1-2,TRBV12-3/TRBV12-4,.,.,CASSPDPFGYTF,TGTGCCAGCAGTCCAGACCCCTTCGGCTACACCTTC
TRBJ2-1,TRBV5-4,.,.,CASSFSLMGEQFF,TGTGCCAGCAGCTTTTCCCTCATGGGTGAGCAGTTCTTC
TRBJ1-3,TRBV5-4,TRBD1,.,CASSSGGSGNTIYF,TGTGCCAGCAGCTCAGGGGGTTCTGGAAACACCATATATTTT
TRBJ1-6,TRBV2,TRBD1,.,CASSRTGGLTKYHSPLHF,TGTGCCAGCAGTCGGACAGGGGGCCTGACAAAATACCATTCACCCCTCCACTTT
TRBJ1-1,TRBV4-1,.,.,CASSQDPAGTTEAFF,TGCGCCAGCAGCCAAGATCCGGCAGGGACCACTGAAGCTTTCTTT
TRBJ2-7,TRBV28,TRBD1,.,CASSLGDRAYEQYF,TGTGCCAGCAGTTTAGGGGACAGAGCCTACGAGCAGTACTTC
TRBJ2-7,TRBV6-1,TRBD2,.,CASSEGPQTGGGREQYF,TGTGCCAGCAGTGAAGGCCCTCAGACGGGAGGAGGGCGCGAGCAGTACTTC
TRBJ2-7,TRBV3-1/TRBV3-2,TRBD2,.,CASSQDDGGTYEQYF,TGTGCCAGCAGCCAAGATGACGGGGGGACCTACGAGCAGTACTTC
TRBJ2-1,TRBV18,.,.,CASSPPAQREQFF,TGTGCCAGCTCACCACCAGCCCAGAGGGAGCAGTTCTTC
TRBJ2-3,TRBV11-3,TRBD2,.,CASSLGAGGTTDTQYF,TGTGCCAGCAGCTTAGGAGCGGGGGGTACCACAGATACGCAGTATTTT
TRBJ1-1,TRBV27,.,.,CASRSTGNTEAFF,TGTGCCAGCAGAAGCACAGGGAACACTGAAGCTTTCTTT
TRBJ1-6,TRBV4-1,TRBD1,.,CASSLPDRKNSPLHF,TGCGCCAGCAGCCTACCGGACAGGAAAAATTCACCCCTCCACTTT
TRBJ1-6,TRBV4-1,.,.,CASSQEGSSYNSPLHF,TGCGCCAGCAGCCAAGAAGGGTCCTCCTATAATTCACCCCTCCACTTT
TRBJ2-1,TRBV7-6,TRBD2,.,CASSLGGGFYNEQFF,TGTGCCAGCAGCTTAGGGGGGGGTTTCTACAATGAGCAGTTCTTC
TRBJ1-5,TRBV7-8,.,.,CASSRGSSSNQPQHF,TGTGCCAGCAGCCGGGGGAGTTCTAGCAATCAGCCCCAGCATTTT
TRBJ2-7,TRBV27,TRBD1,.,CASSLGQVNTGQYF,TGTGCCAGCAGTTTAGGACAGGTTAATACCGGGCAGTACTTC
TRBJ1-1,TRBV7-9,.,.,CASSLGGRNTEAFF,TGTGCCAGCAGCTTAGGAGGGCGAAACACTGAAGCTTTCTTT
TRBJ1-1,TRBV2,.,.,CASRLITTGSEAFF,TGTGCCAGCAGACTCATCACTACAGGTTCTGAAGCTTTCTTT
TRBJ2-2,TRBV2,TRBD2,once,CASSEPRGGHTGELFF,TGTGCCAGCAGTGAACCCCGGGGGGGCCACACCGGGGAGCTGTTTTTT
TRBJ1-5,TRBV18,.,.,CASSPLGQPNQPQHF,TGTGCCAGCTCCCCTCTTGGACAACCCAATCAGCCCCAGCATTTT
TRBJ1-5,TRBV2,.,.,CASSRGGTQNQPQHF,TGTGCCAGTTCACGCGGCGGGACCCAAAATCAGCCCCAGCATTTT
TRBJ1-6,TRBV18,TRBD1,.,CASSPSGQGNSPLHF,TGTGCCAGCTCACCATCGGGACAGGGGAATTCACCCCTCCACTTT
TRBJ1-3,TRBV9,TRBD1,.,CASSTGTVSGNTIYF,TGTGCCAGCAGCACGGGGACAGTCTCTGGAAACACCATATATTTT
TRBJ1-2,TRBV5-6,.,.,CASSPSEGGTLPYGYTF,TGTGCCAGCAGCCCGTCTGAGGGGGGGACCTTACCTTATGGCTACACCTTC
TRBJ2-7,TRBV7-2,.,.,CASSLDLFWPALEQYF,TGTGCCAGCAGCTTAGATCTATTTTGGCCGGCACTGGAGCAGTACTTC
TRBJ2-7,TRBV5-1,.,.,CASSGDNTYEQYF,TGCGCCAGCTCAGGGGACAACACCTACGAGCAGTACTTC
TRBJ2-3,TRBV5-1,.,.,CASSLAHPNTDTQYF,TGCGCCAGCAGCTTGGCTCACCCCAACACAGATACGCAGTATTTT
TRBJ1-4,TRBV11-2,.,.,CASSLGSGGWEKLFF,TGTGCCAGCAGCTTAGGTTCCGGGGGCTGGGAAAAACTGTTTTTT
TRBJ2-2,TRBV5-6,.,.,CASSLTGNTGELFF,TGTGCCAGCAGTCTAACAGGGAACACCGGGGAGCTGTTTTTT
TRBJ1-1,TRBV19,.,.,CASSIERRTEAFF,TGTGCCAGTAGTATCGAGAGAAGAACTGAAGCTTTCTTT
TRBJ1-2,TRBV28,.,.,CASSLRWAYGYTF,TGTGCCAGCAGTTTACGTTGGGCTTATGGCTACACCTTC
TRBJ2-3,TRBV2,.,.,CAIGGDTQYF,TGTGCCATCGGTGGAGATACGCAGTATTTT
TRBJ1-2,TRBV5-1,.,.,CASSLVTPRDYGYTF,TGCGCCAGCAGCTTGGTGACTCCGCGGGACTATGGCTACACCTTC
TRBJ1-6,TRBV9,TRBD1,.,CASSVGTGISPLHF,TGTGCCAGCAGCGTAGGGACAGGGATCTCACCCCTCCACTTT
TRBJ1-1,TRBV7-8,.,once,CASSFNPGARLSGAEAFF,TGTGCCAGCAGCTTTAATCCGGGGGCGCGTCTCTCCGGAGCTGAAGCTTTCTTT
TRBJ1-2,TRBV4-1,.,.,CASSQVMGANYGYTF,TGCGCCAGCAGCCAAGTAATGGGGGCGAACTATGGCTACACCTTC
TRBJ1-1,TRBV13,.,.,CASSLRRASRSFF,TGTGCCAGCAGCTTACGGCGTGCCAGCAGATCTTTCTTT
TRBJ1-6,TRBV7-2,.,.,CASSASSTGRSNSPLHF,TGTGCCAGCAGCGCATCTTCAACGGGACGTTCTAATTCACCCCTCCACTTT
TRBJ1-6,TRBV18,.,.,CASSPRTGIVNSPLHF,TGTGCCAGCTCACCAAGAACAGGGATAGTCAATTCACCCCTCCACTTT
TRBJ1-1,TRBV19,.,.,CASSIATGTPNTEAFF,TGTGCCAGTAGTATAGCCACCGGGACACCTAACACTGAAGCTTTCTTT
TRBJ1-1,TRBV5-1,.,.,CASSFISPSRTNTEAFF,TGCGCCAGCAGCTTTATTTCCCCTTCCAGGACGAACACTGAAGCTTTCTTT
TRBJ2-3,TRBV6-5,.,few,CASRLQGPDTQYF,TGTGCCAGCAGACTTCAGGGGCCCGATACGCAGTATTTT
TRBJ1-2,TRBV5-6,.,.,CASSHLRQSYGYTF,TGTGCCAGCAGCCACCTCCGGCAGAGCTATGGCTACACCTTC
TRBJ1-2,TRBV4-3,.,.,CASSQLSPGQLNYGYTF,TGCGCCAGCAGCCAACTATCTCCAGGACAGCTAAACTATGGCTACACCTTC
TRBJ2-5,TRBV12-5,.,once,CARSKLPGETQYF,TGTGCTAGGTCTAAGCTTCCGGGGGAGACCCAGTACTTC
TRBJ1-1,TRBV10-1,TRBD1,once,CASSEGTGMNTEAFF,TGCGCCAGCAGTGAGGGGACAGGGATGAACACTGAAGCTTTCTTT
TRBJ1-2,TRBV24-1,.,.,CATSEAGTGLLGYTF,TGTGCCACCAGTGAAGCGGGGACGGGGCTATTGGGCTACACCTTC
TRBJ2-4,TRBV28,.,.,CASSYDRLGRIAKNIQYF,TGTGCCAGCAGCTACGATAGGCTAGGACGGATAGCCAAAAACATTCAGTACTTC
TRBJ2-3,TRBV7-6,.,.,CASSLVGAGVADTQYF,TGTGCCAGCAGCTTAGTGGGCGCCGGGGTTGCAGATACGCAGTATTTT
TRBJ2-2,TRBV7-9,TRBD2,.,CASSLLGTTLGGELFF,TGTGCCAGCAGCCTTCTTGGGACTACCCTGGGTGGGGAGCTGTTTTTT
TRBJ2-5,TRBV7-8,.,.,CASTPPGVGETQYF,TGTGCCAGCACCCCTCCGGGGGTTGGGGAGACCCAGTACTTC